Described below is a single TCR beta chain sequence and its context. This record belongs to a study of monozygotic twins with inflammatory bowel disease. CDR3 length: 15 amino acids. Per germline, CDR1 SEHNR and CDR2 FQNEAQ (reference sequence). Every TCR library consumed around 3,300 ng of total RNA. No DNA is given; TCRdb re-called the 5' RACE reads and lists each CDR3 protein once. Its table lists about 330,000 distinct CDR3 sequences. The sample consisted of blood. This chain connects TRBV7-9 to TRBJ1-1; TCRdb proposes TRBD1, but this gene call is untestable without DNA. This sequence originates from a human donor with ulcerative colitis or Crohn's disease, or a healthy co-twin of an affected twin (not recorded which). The CDR3 spells CASSPQQGVNTEAFF.